This T cell receptor (beta chain) was retrieved from a study of T cell responses to AZD1222 COVID-19 vaccine. Regarding the study as a whole: Clonal diversity was possibly underestimated; the donors were predominantly white British and more often female. Scientists sampled the repertoires only once the peak T cell response had passed. The study found Spike-specific TCR breadth and depth rose after two AZD1222 doses.

Repertoires were generated with immunoSEQ multiplex PCR, while TCRdb's copy carries only in-frame clones and drops some. Altogether about 150,000 clones are present, about 85% being singletons, with the ten largest covering 6.9%. About this clone: Its antigen is still unknown.

The V end lost 8 bases, the J end lost 8 bases, and 18 bases lay between the germline ends. Germline assignment: CDR1 WSHSY and CDR2 SAAADI. The CDR3 is made up of 13 amino acids. This material consisted of peripheral blood, taken after recovery from COVID-19. The source of this sequence is an adult who had recovered from COVID-19. V gene TRBV10-2 combines with J gene TRBJ1-1, with D tentatively TRBD1 (6 bases). CDR3 region: CASSRTVGGEAFF. DNA of the CDR3: TGCGCCAGCTCCCGGACAGTTGGGGGGGAAGCTTTCTTT.